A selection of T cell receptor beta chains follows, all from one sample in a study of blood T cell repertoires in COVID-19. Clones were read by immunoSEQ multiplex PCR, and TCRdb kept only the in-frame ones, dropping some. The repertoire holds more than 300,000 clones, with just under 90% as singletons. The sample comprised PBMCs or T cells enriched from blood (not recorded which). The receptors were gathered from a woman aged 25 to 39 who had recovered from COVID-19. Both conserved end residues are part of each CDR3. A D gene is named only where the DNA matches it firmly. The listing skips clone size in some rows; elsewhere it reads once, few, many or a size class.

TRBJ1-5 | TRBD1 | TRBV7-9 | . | TGTGCCAGCAGCTCCACCGACAGGGTGTTCAATCAGCCCCAGCATTTT | CASSSTDRVFNQPQHF
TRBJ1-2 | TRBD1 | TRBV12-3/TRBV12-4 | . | TGTGCCAGCAGTTACAGGGGGCATGGCTACACCTTC | CASSYRGHGYTF
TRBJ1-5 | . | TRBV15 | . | TGTGCCACCAGCGTTAACCAACAGGGAGTTGGGCAGCCCCAGCATTTT | CATSVNQQGVGQPQHF
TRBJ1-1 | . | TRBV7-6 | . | TGTGCCAGCAGCGTTACGGGGATAGCTGAAGCTTTCTTT | CASSVTGIAEAFF
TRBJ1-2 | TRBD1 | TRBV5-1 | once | TGCGCCAGCAGCCATTTTCCGGGACAGGGGAACAACACCTTC | CASSHFPGQGNNTF
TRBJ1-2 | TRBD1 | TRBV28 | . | TGTGCCAGCAACAGGGGCGACCATGGCTACACCTTC | CASNRGDHGYTF
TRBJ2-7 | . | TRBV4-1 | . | TGCGCCAGCAGCCAAGGACCGGGTAGCCCCTACGAGCAGTACTTC | CASSQGPGSPYEQYF
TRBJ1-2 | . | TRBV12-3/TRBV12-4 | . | TGTGCCAGCAGTTTTAGCAGTGGCGGCTACACCTTC | CASSFSSGGYTF
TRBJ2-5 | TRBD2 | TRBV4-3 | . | TGCGCCAGCAGCCAAGAACTAGCGCAAGAGACCCAGTACTTC | CASSQELAQETQYF
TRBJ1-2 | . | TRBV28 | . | TGTGCCAGCACTCTCCGGGGGTTCTATGGCTACACCTTC | CASTLRGFYGYTF
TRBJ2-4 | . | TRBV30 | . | TGTGCCTGGAACGCACCGGGAGTAGGCAAAAACATTCAGTACTTC | CAWNAPGVGKNIQYF
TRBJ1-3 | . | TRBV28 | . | TGTGCCAGCAGGCCCACAGCAATTCGAAACACCATATATTTT | CASRPTAIRNTIYF
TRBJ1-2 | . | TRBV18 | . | TGTGCCAGCTCACCGCCCGCGATGGTGACGACGGGTGGCTACACCTTC | CASSPPAMVTTGGYTF
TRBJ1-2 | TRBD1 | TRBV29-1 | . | TGCAGCGTCCTCCCGCCGGGACAGGGCACCTATGGCTACACCTTC | CSVLPPGQGTYGYTF
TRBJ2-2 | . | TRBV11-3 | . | TGTGCCAGCAGCTTAGGAGTCGCGCCAGGGACCGGGGAGCTGTTTTTT | CASSLGVAPGTGELFF
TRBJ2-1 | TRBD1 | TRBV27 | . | TGTGCCAGCACGGACAGGGCCTACAATGAGCAGTTCTTC | CASTDRAYNEQFF